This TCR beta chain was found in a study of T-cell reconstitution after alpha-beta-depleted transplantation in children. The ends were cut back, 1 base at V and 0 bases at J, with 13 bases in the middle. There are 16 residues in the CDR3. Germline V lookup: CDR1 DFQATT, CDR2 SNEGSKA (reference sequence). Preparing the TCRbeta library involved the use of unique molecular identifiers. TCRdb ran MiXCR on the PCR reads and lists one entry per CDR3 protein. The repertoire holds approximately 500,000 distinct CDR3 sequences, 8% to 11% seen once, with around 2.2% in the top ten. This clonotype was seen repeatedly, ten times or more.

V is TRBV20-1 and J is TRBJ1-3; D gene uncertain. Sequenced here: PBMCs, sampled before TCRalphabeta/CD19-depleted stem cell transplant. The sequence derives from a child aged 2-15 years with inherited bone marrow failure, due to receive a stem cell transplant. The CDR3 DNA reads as TGCAGTGCTAGAGTTCAAACTGGGAGCTCTGGAAACACCATATATTTT. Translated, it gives CSARVQTGSSGNTIYF.